Below are 32 T cell receptor beta chains sequenced from a single sample in a study of blood T cells in healthy people across ages. The second PCR ran about 6 to 12 cycles with a sample-barcoded 5' primer and J-beta primers. TCRdb re-analysed the 5' RACE reads in MiXCR, keeping a single row per CDR3 protein. The data hold about 620,000 distinct CDR3 sequences, with 45% to 60% observed a single time. Sequencing used blood. These receptors came from a woman older than 75 in good health.

This clonotype occurred a few times. V usage is TRBV20-1 and J usage is TRBJ1-2; no clear D. Per the germline V gene, CDR1 is DFQATT and CDR2 is SNEGSKA (reference sequence). Between the trimmed V and J ends, which lost 3 bases and 2 bases, there was a span of 13 bases. This CDR3 contains 14 residues. The CDR3 DNA reads TGCAGTGCTAGCTGGGCCTACTTAAACTATGGCTACACCTTC. Encoded protein: CSASWAYLNYGYTF.

This clonotype was seen many times. This CDR3 reads CASTAPGQGNEQYF. CDR3 bases: TGTGCCAGCACCGCTCCGGGACAGGGGAACGAGCAGTACTTC. The genes are TRBV25-1 and TRBJ2-7; TRBD1 agrees at 10 bases. V lost 7 bases to trimming and J lost 5 bases; unmatched junction nucleotides: 8. Per germline, CDR1 MGHDK and CDR2 SYGVNS. The CDR3 extends over 14 amino acids.

The chain carries TRBV20-1 and TRBJ1-1, with 10 bases aligning to TRBD1. V lost 7 bases, J lost 0 bases, and 2 bases stayed unmatched. The germline V gene encodes CDR1 DFQATT and CDR2 SNEGSKA (reference sequence). The CDR3 loop spans 13 amino acids. The CDR3 DNA is TGCAGTGGACAGGGGGCCGTGAACACTGAAGCTTTCTTT. Its protein product is CSGQGAVNTEAFF.

In this sample, this clonotype turned up many times. This rearrangement joins TRBV4-1 to TRBJ2-7, with D perhaps TRBD1 or TRBD2 (5 bases each). The germline V gene encodes CDR1 MGHRA and CDR2 YSYEKL. V was pared by 10 bases and J by 5 bases, with 15 bases between. The CDR3 has 12 residues. The CDR3 nucleotides read TGCGCCACAGGGATACGGGGAAACGAGCAGTACTTC. Translating gives CATGIRGNEQYF.

CDR3 sequence reads: CSVMSGSTDTQYF. Written as DNA, the CDR3 is TGCAGCGTCATGAGCGGGAGCACAGATACGCAGTATTTT. The V gene is TRBV29-1, the J gene TRBJ2-3; possible D gene TRBD2, 6 bases. CDR1 and CDR2 (germline): SQVTM, ANQGSEA. CDR3 size: 13 residues. Trimming shortened V by 6 bases and J by 0 bases, and 10 bases separated the two germline ends.

This clonotype appeared a single time. This chain uses TRBV7-9 with TRBJ2-1; D is unresolved. V lost 1 base, J lost 8 bases, and 6 bases lay in between. Germline CDR1 and CDR2: SEHNR and FQNEAQ (reference sequence). CDR3 size: 12 residues. For the CDR3, the DNA is TGTGCCAGCAGCTTAGGTAGCTATGAGCAGTTCTTC. Translating gives CASSLGSYEQFF.

A word on this clonotype: The junction differs from germline at one of its ends, possibly a read error. This CDR3 reads CTSSLEAYNEQYF. The CDR3 region has the DNA TGTACCAGCAGCTTAGAGGCTTACAATGAGCAGTACTTC. V usage is TRBV7-3 and J usage is TRBJ2-1; D not certain. The DNA end favors TRBJ2-7, so the J call may be wrong. The CDR3 runs 13 residues. CDR1 is SGHTA, CDR2 FQGTGA, per germline.

CDR3 region: CASSFAGTLRLMASTDTQYF. Here the CDR3 DNA reads TGTGCCAGCAGCTTCGCCGGGACACTACGGCTAATGGCTAGCACAGATACGCAGTATTTT. The gene calls are TRBV7-9 and TRBJ2-3; D may be TRBD1 (6 bases). V dropped 3 bases and J dropped 0 bases, with 25 bases sitting between them. The CDR3 runs to 20 residues. CDR1 and CDR2 from the germline V gene are SEHNR and FQNEAQ (reference sequence).

The chain is built from TRBV11-2 and TRBJ1-4; D not certain. Trimming cost V 5 bases and J 6 bases, with 16 bases left between them. CDR3 length equals 15 residues. CDR1 SGHAT and CDR2 FQNNGV come from the germline V gene. CDR3 loop: CASSPSGGRDEKLFF. DNA of the CDR3: TGTGCCAGCAGCCCCTCTGGTGGGAGGGATGAAAAACTGTTTTTT.

The chain recombines TRBV7-3 with TRBJ2-5; possible D gene TRBD1, 6 bases. The better agreement between TRBJ2-7 and the DNA end casts doubt on the J call. Germline loops: CDR1 SGHTA, CDR2 FQGTGA. This CDR3 has 13 amino acids. CDR3 loop: CASSFTGRGEQYF. In DNA form, the CDR3 reads TGTGCCAGCAGCTTCACGGGCAGGGGCGAGCAGTACTTC.

This clonotype occurred many times. This sequence joins TRBV6-5 and TRBJ2-1, with 11 bases that match TRBD2. V lost 4 bases, J lost 6 bases, and 2 bases stayed unmatched. Germline V gene data show CDR1 as MNHEY and CDR2 as SVGAGI. This CDR3 region has 14 residues. The CDR3 region has the DNA TGTGCCAGCAGTTTTAGCGGGGGGGCCAATGAGCAGTTCTTC. Protein sequence: CASSFSGGANEQFF.

This clonotype has at least ten counts. This chain connects TRBV6-5 to TRBJ1-1, with D perhaps TRBD1 (6 bases). The CDR3 sequence is 15 residues long. CDR1 is MNHEY and CDR2 is SVGAGI in the germline V gene. V shed 6 bases and J shed 1 base, with 15 bases lying between them. The CDR3 sequence is CASRLGGQGNTEAFF. CDR3 sequence (DNA): TGTGCCAGCAGACTTGGGGGCCAGGGGAACACTGAAGCTTTCTTT.

The rearrangement uses TRBV5-1 and TRBJ2-2, with D possibly matching TRBD2 (5 bases). The CDR3 extends over 15 amino acids. Germline V gives CDR1 SGHRS, CDR2 YFSETQ. The V and J ends lost 3 bases and 4 bases respectively, with 13 bases between them. The CDR3 coding sequence is TGCGCCAGCAGCTGGGCCGGCGGGCTCACCGGGGAGCTGTTTTTT. Translated, it gives CASSWAGGLTGELFF. Supplemented by reference TRBV5-1 and TRBJ2-2, the full variable domain reads KAGVTQTPRYLIKTRGQQVTLSCSPISGHRSVSWYQQTPGQGLQFLFEYFSETQRNKGNFPGRFSGRQFSNSRSEMNVSTLELGDSALYLCASSWAGGLTGELFFGEGSRLTVL.

The chain's CDR3 is CASTLGVPWGTDTQYF. CDR3 DNA: TGTGCCAGCACCCTAGGGGTCCCCTGGGGCACAGATACGCAGTATTTT. V gene TRBV9 combines with J gene TRBJ2-3; the D gene is possibly TRBD1 (5 bases). The CDR3 consists of 16 residues. Per the germline V gene, CDR1 is SGDLS and CDR2 is YYNGEE. V was trimmed by 6 bases and J by 1 base, leaving 18 bases between them.

The chain carries TRBV7-3 and TRBJ2-1; 7 bases are a match to TRBD1. CDR3 length: 13 amino acids. Looked up from germline, CDR1 is SGHTA and CDR2 is FQGTGA. Unmatched junction bases numbered 7, after V lost 6 bases and J lost 8 bases. The CDR3 nucleotides read TGTGCCAGCAGTTTTACAGGGGACCATGAGCAGTTCTTC. Translation: CASSFTGDHEQFF.

This clonotype has more than one count but fewer than ten. V and J are TRBV11-2 and TRBJ2-2; the D gene is possibly TRBD2 (6 bases). V lost 6 bases and J 5 bases, leaving 16 bases between the germline ends. The germline CDR1 and CDR2 sequences are SGHAT and FQNNGV. This CDR3 contains 15 residues. The CDR3 DNA is TGTGCCAGCAGTCATGACGGGACTCCTACCGGGGAGCTGTTTTTT. It translates to CASSHDGTPTGELFF.

This clonotype was observed a handful of times. The V gene is TRBV2, the J gene TRBJ1-6; D not certain. Germline V CDR1 and CDR2: SNHLY, FYNNEI. V was pared by 7 bases and J by 7 bases, with 14 bases between. This CDR3 contains 14 residues. CDR3 sequence (DNA): TGTGCCAGCATCCTCAGTGGAGGAAATTCACCCCTCCACTTT. It specifies CASILSGGNSPLHF.

The J gene is TRBJ2-5, the V gene TRBV6-1; 8 nucleotides align to TRBD1. Germline CDR1 and CDR2: MNHNS and SASEGT. The CDR3 is 16 residues long. Trimming removed 7 bases from V and 2 bases from J; junction bases left unmatched: 12. CDR3 in amino acids: CASTGQGRGIQETQYF. CDR3 nucleotides: TGTGCCAGCACCGGACAGGGCCGAGGGATTCAAGAGACCCAGTACTTC.

This clonotype has only one observation. This chain uses TRBV11-3 with TRBJ2-6; 8 bases map to TRBD1. Germline V gene data show CDR1 as SGHNT and CDR2 as YENEEA. Germline trimming cut 5 bases from V and 1 base from J; bases unmatched to any gene: 10. This CDR3 is 18 amino acids long. The CDR3 protein is CASSRTTGADSGANVLTF. The CDR3 nucleotides read TGTGCCAGCAGCCGAACGACAGGGGCTGATTCTGGGGCCAACGTCCTGACTTTC. The full variable domain, completed using reference TRBV11-3 and TRBJ2-6, is EAGVVQSPRYKIIEKKQPVAFWCNPISGHNTLYWYLQNLGQGPELLIRYENEEAVDDSQLPKDRFSAERLKGVDSTLKIQPAELGDSAVYLCASSRTTGADSGANVLTFGAGSRLTVL.

V gene TRBV18 combines with J gene TRBJ2-7; 7 bases are a match to TRBD1. The germline V gene has CDR1 KGHSH and CDR2 LQKENI. Trimming cost V 2 bases and J 2 bases; bases outside gene matches: 9. CDR3 length equals 16 residues. Here the CDR3 reads CASSPGLRGRAYEQYF. CDR3 DNA sequence: TGTGCCAGCTCACCAGGACTGAGGGGGCGCGCCTACGAGCAGTACTTC.

The V and J genes are TRBV10-3 and TRBJ2-4; the D is unclear. V was cut by 0 bases and J by 9 bases, with 9 bases left in between. CDR1 ENHRY and CDR2 SYGVKD come from the germline V gene. CDR3 length: 13 residues. The chain's CDR3 is CAISESTGAIQYF. For the CDR3, the DNA is TGTGCCATCAGTGAGTCGACGGGTGCCATTCAGTACTTC.

This clonotype was recorded at least ten times. This chain connects TRBV9 to TRBJ2-3; D call uncertain. CDR3 size: 14 residues. The ends were cut back, 0 bases at V and 0 bases at J, with 5 bases in the middle. The germline CDR1 and CDR2 sequences are SGDLS and YYNGEE. CDR3 DNA: TGTGCCAGCAGCGTAGCTGCTAGCACAGATACGCAGTATTTT. Its translation is CASSVAASTDTQYF.

With respect to this clonotype: This sequence may be a read error, since a much larger clone differs from it by one base. This chain uses TRBV6-2 or TRBV6-3 with TRBJ2-1, with D hard to call. The tail of the sequence fits TRBJ2-7 better, so the J call may be wrong. The CDR3 spans 16 residues. Germline V gene data show CDR1 as MNHEY and CDR2 as SVGEGT. CDR3: CASSYSMAWSYNEQYF. In DNA, the CDR3 is TGTGCCAGCAGTTACAGCATGGCCTGGTCCTACAATGAGCAGTACTTC.

This clonotype was seen ten or more times. Here the CDR3 reads CASSVGTSTDTQYF. The DNA of the CDR3 is TGCGCCAGCAGCGTTGGCACTAGCACAGATACGCAGTATTTT. The rearrangement joins TRBV5-1 to TRBJ2-3; D is undetermined. V was cut by 4 bases and J by 0 bases, with 9 bases left in between. Germline CDR1 SGHRS, CDR2 YFSETQ. The CDR3 loop spans 14 amino acids. Full variable domain (outside the CDR3, taken from reference TRBV5-1 and TRBJ2-3): KAGVTQTPRYLIKTRGQQVTLSCSPISGHRSVSWYQQTPGQGLQFLFEYFSETQRNKGNFPGRFSGRQFSNSRSEMNVSTLELGDSALYLCASSVGTSTDTQYFGPGTRLTVL.

This clonotype was seen only once. The chain is built from TRBV14 and TRBJ1-2; D is unresolved. Trimming shortened V by 1 base and J by 1 base, and 7 bases separated the two germline ends. CDR3 length equals 14 residues. Germline V gives CDR1 SGHDN, CDR2 FVKESK. The CDR3 reads CASSQVAVNYGYTF. The CDR3 nucleotides read TGTGCCAGCAGCCAAGTAGCAGTTAACTATGGCTACACCTTC.

This clonotype was seen a handful of times. J is TRBJ2-1 and V is TRBV6-4; either TRBD1 or TRBD2 may fit D (6 bases each). In germline, CDR1 is MRHNA, CDR2 SNTAGT. V was clipped by 2 bases and J by 6 bases, with 11 bases between them. The CDR3 loop spans 14 amino acids. The CDR3 coding sequence is TGTGCCAGCAGTGACAGAGGGGGAGGCAATGAGCAGTTCTTC. Amino acid sequence: CASSDRGGGNEQFF.

V gene TRBV4-3 combines with J gene TRBJ1-2; weak D call: TRBD1 (5 bases). Germline CDR1 is LGHNA and CDR2 is YSLEER. Trimming removed 4 bases at V and 3 bases at J, with 15 bases between. The CDR3 spans 15 residues. DNA for the CDR3: TGCGCCAGCAGCCTACGGGCGGGGACTGACTATGGCTACACCTTC. It yields the protein CASSLRAGTDYGYTF.

CDR3 region: CASSQQAIADGYTF. The CDR3 DNA reads as TGTGCCAGCAGCCAACAGGCCATAGCGGATGGCTACACCTTC. V gene TRBV12-3 or TRBV12-4 combines with J gene TRBJ1-2, with D possibly matching TRBD1 (5 bases). V lost 6 bases and J 6 bases, leaving 17 bases between the germline ends. This CDR3 is built from 14 residues.

This clonotype has just one count. One end of the junction varies from germline; a read error may be responsible. The DNA for the CDR3 is TGCGCCAGCAGCGCGGACAGAATAATCGCCGATGGCTGCACCTTC. Protein sequence: CASSADRIIADGCTF. The V call is TRBV5-1, the J call TRBJ1-2; possibly TRBD1 for D (6 bases). Germline-derived CDR1 and CDR2 are SGHRS and YFSETQ. This CDR3 contains 15 residues.

As for this clonotype: A single base separates this from a much larger clone, so it may be a read error. This chain uses TRBV12-3 or TRBV12-4 with TRBJ2-3; D not certain. The CDR3 is made up of 14 amino acids. The CDR3 sequence: CDSSLGGDSDTQYF. The CDR3 nucleotides are TGTGACAGCAGTTTAGGTGGGGATTCAGATACGCAGTATTTT.

This clonotype has ten or more counts. The chain links TRBV9 to TRBJ2-1; D remains unclear. This CDR3 spans 13 amino acids. The germline CDR1 and CDR2 sequences are SGDLS and YYNGEE. The ends were cut back, 4 bases at V and 0 bases at J, with 5 bases in the middle. Written as DNA, the CDR3 is TGTGCCAGCAGCCCGAGCTCCTACAATGAGCAGTTCTTC. Amino acid sequence: CASSPSSYNEQFF.

This clonotype was seen more than once but under ten times. Possible read error: a much larger clone is one base away. This chain uses TRBV4-1 with TRBJ2-5; tentative D call: TRBD2 (5 bases). The CDR3 runs 13 residues. The V end was cut by 4 bases, the J end by 11 bases, with 17 bases between. CDR1 is MGHRA, CDR2 YSYEKL, per germline. The CDR3 region is CASSPPTGWEQYF. CDR3 DNA: TGCGCCAGCAGCCCTCCCACGGGTTGGGAGCAGTACTTC.